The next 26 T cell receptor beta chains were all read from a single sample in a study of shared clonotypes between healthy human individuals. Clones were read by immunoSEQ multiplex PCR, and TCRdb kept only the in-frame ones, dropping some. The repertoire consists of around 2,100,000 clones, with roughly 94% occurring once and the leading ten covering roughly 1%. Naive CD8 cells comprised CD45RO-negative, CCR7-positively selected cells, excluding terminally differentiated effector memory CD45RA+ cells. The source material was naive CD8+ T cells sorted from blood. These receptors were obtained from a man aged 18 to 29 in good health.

The CDR3 nucleotides are TGCGCCAGCAGCTTGCCGGACAGGGTTGGTGGCTACACCTTC. Amino acid sequence: CASSLPDRVGGYTF. The J gene is TRBJ1-2, the V gene TRBV5-1; TRBD1 agrees at 8 bases. This CDR3 has 14 amino acids. The V and J ends lost 1 base and 7 bases, in that order; junction bases with no gene match: 6. Germline V gene data show CDR1 as SGHRS and CDR2 as YFSETQ.

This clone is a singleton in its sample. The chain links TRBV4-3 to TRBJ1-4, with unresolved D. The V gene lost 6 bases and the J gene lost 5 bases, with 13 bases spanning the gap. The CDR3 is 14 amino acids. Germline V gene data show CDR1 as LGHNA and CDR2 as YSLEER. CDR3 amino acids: CASSEGRLNEKLFF. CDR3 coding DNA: TGCGCCAGCAGTGAGGGCAGACTAAATGAAAAACTGTTTTTT.

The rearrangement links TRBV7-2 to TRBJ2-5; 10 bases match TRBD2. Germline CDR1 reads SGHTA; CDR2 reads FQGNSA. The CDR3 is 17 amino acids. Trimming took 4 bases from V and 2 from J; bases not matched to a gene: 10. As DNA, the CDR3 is TGTGCCAGCAGCTCGGCTGGGCTAGCGGGGGTGCAAGAGACCCAGTACTTC. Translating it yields CASSSAGLAGVQETQYF.

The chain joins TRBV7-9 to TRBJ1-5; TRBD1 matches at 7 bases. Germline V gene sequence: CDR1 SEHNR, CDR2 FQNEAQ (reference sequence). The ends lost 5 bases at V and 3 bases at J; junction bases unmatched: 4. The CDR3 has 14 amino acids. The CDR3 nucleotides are TGTGCCAGCAGCCCGACAGGGTTCAATCAGCCCCAGCATTTT. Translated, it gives CASSPTGFNQPQHF.

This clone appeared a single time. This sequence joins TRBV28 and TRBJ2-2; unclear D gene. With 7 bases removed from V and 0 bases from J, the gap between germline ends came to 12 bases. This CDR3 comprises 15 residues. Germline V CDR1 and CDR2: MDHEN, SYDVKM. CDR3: CASTVVGSNTGELFF. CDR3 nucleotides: TGTGCCAGCACCGTGGTAGGTTCGAACACCGGGGAGCTGTTTTTT.

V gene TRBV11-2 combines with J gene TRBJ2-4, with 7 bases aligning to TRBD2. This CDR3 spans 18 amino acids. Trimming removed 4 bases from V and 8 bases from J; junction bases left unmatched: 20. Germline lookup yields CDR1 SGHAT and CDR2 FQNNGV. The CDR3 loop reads CASSWEGTEGREGDIQYF. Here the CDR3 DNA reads TGTGCCAGCAGCTGGGAGGGGACCGAGGGGAGGGAGGGAGACATTCAGTACTTC. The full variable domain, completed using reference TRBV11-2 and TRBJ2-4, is EAGVAQSPRYKIIEKRQSVAFWCNPISGHATLYWYQQILGQGPKLLIQFQNNGVVDDSQLPKDRFSAERLKGVDSTLKIQPAKLEDSAVYLCASSWEGTEGREGDIQYFGAGTRLSVL.

The CDR3 region is CAAKDRGGSQPQHF. The CDR3 DNA sequence: TGTGCCGCCAAAGATAGAGGGGGCAGTCAGCCCCAGCATTTT. V and J are TRBV19 and TRBJ1-5, with 7 bases that match TRBD1. The CDR3 is made up of 14 amino acids. Looked up from germline, CDR1 is LNHDA and CDR2 is SQIVND (reference sequence). The V and J ends lost 11 bases and 6 bases, in that order; junction bases with no gene match: 13.

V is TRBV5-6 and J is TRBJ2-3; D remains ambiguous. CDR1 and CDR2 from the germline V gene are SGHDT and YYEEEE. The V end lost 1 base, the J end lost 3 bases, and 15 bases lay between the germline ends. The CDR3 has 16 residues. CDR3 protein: CASSLRFWGRTDTQYF. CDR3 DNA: TGTGCCAGCAGCTTGAGGTTTTGGGGTCGGACAGATACGCAGTATTTT.

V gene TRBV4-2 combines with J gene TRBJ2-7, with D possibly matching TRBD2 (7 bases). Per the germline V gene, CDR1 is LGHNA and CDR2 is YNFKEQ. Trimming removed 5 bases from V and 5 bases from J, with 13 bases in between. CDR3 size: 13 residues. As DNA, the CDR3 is TGTGCCAGCAGCGGGGGGGGCGCCCACGAGCAGTACTTC. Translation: CASSGGGAHEQYF.

The CDR3 here is CASSEGLSGATEAFF. The DNA of the CDR3 is TGTGCCAGCAGTGAAGGTCTGTCAGGGGCCACTGAAGCTTTCTTT. V and J are TRBV2 and TRBJ1-1; tentatively, D is TRBD1 (6 bases). The V end was cut by 1 base, the J end by 4 bases, with 13 bases between. The CDR3 totals 15 residues. Germline CDR1 SNHLY, CDR2 FYNNEI.

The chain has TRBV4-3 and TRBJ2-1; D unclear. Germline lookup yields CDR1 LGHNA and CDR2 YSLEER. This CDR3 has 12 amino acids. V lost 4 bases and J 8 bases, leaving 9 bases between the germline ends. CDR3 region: CASSREGYEQFF. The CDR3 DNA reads TGCGCCAGCAGCCGAGAAGGATATGAGCAGTTCTTC.

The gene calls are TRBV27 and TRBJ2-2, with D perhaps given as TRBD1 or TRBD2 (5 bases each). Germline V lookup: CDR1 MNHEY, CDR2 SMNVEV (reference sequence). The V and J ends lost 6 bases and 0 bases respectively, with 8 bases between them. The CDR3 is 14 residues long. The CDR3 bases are TGTGCCAGCAGGTGGGGGACGAACACCGGGGAGCTGTTTTTT. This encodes CASRWGTNTGELFF.

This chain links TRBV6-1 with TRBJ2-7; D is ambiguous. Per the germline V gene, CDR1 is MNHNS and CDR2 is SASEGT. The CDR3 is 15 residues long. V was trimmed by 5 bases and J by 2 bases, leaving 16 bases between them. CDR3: CASSSRGLSAYEQYF. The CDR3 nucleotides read TGTGCCAGCAGTTCACGAGGTCTTTCCGCCTACGAGCAGTACTTC.

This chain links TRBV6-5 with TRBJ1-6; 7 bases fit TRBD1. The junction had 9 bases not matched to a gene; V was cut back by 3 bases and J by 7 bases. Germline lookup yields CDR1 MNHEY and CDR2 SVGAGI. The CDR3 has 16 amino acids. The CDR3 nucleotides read TGTGCCAGCAGTTATTTCACCGGGACAGTGAATTCACCCCTCCACTTT. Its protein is CASSYFTGTVNSPLHF.

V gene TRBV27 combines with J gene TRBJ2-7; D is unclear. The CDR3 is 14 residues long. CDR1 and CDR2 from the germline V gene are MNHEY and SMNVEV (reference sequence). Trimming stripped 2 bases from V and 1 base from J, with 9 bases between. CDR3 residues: CASSLTGMSYEQYF. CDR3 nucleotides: TGTGCCAGCAGTTTAACTGGAATGTCCTACGAGCAGTACTTC.

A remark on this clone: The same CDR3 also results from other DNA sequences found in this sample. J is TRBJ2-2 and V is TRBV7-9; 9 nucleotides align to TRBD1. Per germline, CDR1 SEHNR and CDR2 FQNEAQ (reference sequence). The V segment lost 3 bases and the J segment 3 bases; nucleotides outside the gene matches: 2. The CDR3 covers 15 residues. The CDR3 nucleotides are TGTGCCAGCAGCTTGGGACAGGGCGACACCGGGGAGCTGTTTTTT. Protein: CASSLGQGDTGELFF.

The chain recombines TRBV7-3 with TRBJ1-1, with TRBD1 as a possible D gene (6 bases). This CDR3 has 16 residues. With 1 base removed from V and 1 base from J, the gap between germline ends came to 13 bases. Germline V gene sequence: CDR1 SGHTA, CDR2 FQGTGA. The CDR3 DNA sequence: TGTGCCAGCAGCTTAAGCCTCGAGACAGGGAACACTGAAGCTTTCTTT. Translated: CASSLSLETGNTEAFF.

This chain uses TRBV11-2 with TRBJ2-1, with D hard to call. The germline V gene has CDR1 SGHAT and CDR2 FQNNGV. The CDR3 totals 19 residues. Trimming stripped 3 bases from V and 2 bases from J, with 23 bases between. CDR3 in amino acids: CASSLGAGAITDPYNEQFF. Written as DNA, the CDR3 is TGTGCCAGCAGCTTGGGCGCAGGCGCAATTACTGACCCCTACAATGAGCAGTTCTTC.

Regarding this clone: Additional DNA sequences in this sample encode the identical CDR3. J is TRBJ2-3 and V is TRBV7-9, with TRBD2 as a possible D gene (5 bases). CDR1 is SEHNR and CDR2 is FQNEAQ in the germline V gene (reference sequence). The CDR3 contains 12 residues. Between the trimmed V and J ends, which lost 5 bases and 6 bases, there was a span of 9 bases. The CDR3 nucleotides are TGTGCCAGCAGCCTTGAGGGTGATACGCAGTATTTT. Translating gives CASSLEGDTQYF.

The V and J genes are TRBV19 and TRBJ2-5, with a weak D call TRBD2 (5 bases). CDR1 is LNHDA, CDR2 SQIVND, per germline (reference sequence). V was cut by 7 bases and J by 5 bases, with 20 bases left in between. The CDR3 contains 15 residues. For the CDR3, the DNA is TGTGCCAGTACTGACTCGGGCTCTCCGGGGGAGACCCAGTACTTC. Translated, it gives CASTDSGSPGETQYF.

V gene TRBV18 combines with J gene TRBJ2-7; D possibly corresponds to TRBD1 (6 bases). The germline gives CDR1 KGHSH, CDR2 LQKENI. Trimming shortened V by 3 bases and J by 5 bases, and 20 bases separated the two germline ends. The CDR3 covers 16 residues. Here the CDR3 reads CASSPPPTGFSHEQYF. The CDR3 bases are TGTGCCAGCTCACCCCCGCCAACAGGGTTTTCCCACGAGCAGTACTTC.

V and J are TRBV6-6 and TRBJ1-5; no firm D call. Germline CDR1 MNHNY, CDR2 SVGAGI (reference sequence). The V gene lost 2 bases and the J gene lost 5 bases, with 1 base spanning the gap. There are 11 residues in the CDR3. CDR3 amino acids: CASSYDQPQHF. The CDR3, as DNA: TGTGCCAGCAGTTACGATCAGCCCCAGCATTTT.

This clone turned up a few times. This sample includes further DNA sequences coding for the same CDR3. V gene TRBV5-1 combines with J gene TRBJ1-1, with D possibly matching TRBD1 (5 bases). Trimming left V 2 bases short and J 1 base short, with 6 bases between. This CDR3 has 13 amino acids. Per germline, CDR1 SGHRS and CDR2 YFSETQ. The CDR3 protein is CASSFGGNTEAFF. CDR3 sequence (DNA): TGCGCCAGCAGCTTTGGGGGGAACACTGAAGCTTTCTTT.

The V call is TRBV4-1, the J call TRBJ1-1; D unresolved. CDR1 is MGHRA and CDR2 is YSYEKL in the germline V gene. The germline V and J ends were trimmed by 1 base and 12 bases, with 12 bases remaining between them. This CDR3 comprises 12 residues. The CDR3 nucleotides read TGCGCCAGCAGCCAAGGCCCTCTTCCGACTTTCTTT. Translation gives CASSQGPLPTFF.

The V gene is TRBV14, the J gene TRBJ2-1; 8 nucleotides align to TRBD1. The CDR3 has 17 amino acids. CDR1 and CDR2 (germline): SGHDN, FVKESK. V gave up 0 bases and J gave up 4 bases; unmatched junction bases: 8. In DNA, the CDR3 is TGTGCCAGCAGCCAAGACAGGGGGCCCCTTCTTTACAATGAGCAGTTCTTC. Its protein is CASSQDRGPLLYNEQFF.

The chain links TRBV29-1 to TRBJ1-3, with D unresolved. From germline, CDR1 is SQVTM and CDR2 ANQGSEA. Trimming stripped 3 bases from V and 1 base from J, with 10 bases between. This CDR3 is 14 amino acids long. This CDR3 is CSVELQVSGNTIYF. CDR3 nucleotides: TGCAGCGTTGAGTTGCAGGTATCTGGAAACACCATATATTTT.